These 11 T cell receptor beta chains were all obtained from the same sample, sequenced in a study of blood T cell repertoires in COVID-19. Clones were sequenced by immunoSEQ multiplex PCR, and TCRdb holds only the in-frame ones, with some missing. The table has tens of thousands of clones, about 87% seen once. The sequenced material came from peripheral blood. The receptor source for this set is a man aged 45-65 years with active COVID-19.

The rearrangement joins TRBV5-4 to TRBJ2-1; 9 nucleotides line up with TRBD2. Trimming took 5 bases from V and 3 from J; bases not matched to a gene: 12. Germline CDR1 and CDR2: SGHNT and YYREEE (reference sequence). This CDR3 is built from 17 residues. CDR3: CASRPRQGGGDYNEQFF. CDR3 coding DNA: TGTGCCAGCAGACCTAGACAGGGCGGGGGGGACTACAATGAGCAGTTCTTC.

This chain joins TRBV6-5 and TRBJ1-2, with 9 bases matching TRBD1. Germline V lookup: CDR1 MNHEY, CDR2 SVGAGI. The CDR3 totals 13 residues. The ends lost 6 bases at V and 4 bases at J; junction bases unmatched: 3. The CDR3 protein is CASRGQGGYGYTF. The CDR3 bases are TGTGCCAGCAGGGGACAGGGTGGCTATGGCTACACCTTC.

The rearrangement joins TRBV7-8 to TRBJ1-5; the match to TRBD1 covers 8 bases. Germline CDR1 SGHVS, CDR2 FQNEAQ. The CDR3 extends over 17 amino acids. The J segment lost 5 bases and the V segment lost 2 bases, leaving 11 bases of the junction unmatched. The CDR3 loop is CASSLMPGGRGYQPQHF. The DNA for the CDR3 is TGTGCCAGCAGCTTAATGCCAGGGGGCAGGGGGTATCAGCCCCAGCATTTT.

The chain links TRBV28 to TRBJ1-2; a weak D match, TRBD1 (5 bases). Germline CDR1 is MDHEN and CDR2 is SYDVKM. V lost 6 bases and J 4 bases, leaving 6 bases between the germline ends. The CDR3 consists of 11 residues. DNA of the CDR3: TGTGCCAGCAGAGGGGTCTATGGCTACACCTTC. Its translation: CASRGVYGYTF.

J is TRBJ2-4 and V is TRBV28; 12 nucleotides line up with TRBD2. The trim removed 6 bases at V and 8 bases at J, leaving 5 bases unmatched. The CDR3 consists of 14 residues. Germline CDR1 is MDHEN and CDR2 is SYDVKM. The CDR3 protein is CASSLRLAGDIQYF. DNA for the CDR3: TGTGCCAGCAGCCTGAGACTAGCGGGAGACATTCAGTACTTC.

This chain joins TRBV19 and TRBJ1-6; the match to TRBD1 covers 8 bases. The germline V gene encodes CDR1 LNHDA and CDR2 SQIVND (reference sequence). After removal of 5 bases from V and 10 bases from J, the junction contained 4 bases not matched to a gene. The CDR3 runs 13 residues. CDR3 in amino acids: CASSSDRDSPLHF. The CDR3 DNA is TGTGCCAGTAGTTCGGACAGGGACTCACCCCTCCACTTT.

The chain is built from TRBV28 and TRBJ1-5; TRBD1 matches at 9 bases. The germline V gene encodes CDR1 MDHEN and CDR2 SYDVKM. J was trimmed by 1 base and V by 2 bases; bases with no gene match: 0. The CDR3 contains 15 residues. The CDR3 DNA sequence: TGTGCCAGCAGTTTAACAGGGGGCAGCAATCAGCCCCAGCATTTT. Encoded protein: CASSLTGGSNQPQHF.

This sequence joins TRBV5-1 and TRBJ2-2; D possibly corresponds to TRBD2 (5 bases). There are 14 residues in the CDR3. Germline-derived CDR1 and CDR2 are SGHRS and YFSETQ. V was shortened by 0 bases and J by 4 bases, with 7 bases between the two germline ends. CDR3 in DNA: TGCGCCAGCAGCTTGGTTGAGGGCACCGGGGAGCTGTTTTTT. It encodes CASSLVEGTGELFF.

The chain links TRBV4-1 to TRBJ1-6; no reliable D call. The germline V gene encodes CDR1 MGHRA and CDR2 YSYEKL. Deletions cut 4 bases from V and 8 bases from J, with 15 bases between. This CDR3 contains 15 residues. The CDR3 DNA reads TGCGCCAGCAGCCTTTTTCTTAGTCCCGATTCACCCCTCCACTTT. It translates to CASSLFLSPDSPLHF.

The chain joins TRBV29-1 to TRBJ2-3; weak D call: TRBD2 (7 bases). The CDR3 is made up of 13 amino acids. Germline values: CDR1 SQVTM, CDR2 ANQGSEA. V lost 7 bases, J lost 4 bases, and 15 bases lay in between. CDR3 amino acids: CSAERGGADTQYF. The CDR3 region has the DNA TGCAGCGCCGAAAGGGGGGGGGCAGATACGCAGTATTTT.

The CDR3 DNA reads as TGTGCCAGCAGTAGGCGGGGGGCACCCTCCTACAATGAGCAGTTCTTC. Translated: CASSRRGAPSYNEQFF. The V and J genes are TRBV27 and TRBJ2-1; 8 nucleotides align to TRBD2. CDR1 and CDR2 from the germline V gene are MNHEY and SMNVEV (reference sequence). With V trimmed by 5 bases and J by 0 bases, 6 bases remained unmatched. CDR3 length: 16 residues.